The 28 T cell receptor beta chains reported below all come from one sample, sequenced in a study of blood T cell repertoires in COVID-19. The table came from immunoSEQ multiplex PCR; TCRdb's copy has only in-frame clones and leaves some out. The profile shows around 140,000 clones, almost 85% of them singletons. Sequenced sample: peripheral blood. These receptors were taken from a man aged 55 to 70 with acute or convalescent COVID-19.

The chain employs TRBV30 and TRBJ1-5; D ambiguous. V was trimmed by 0 bases and J by 5 bases, leaving 8 bases between them. The CDR3 loop spans 13 amino acids. Per the germline V gene, CDR1 is GTSNPN and CDR2 is SVGIG (reference sequence). CDR3 sequence reads: CAWSVQADQPQHF. The CDR3 coding sequence is TGTGCCTGGAGTGTACAAGCGGATCAGCCCCAGCATTTT.

The chain employs TRBV6-6 and TRBJ1-2; maybe TRBD1 (6 bases). This CDR3 region has 13 residues. Trimming removed 4 bases from V and 8 bases from J, with 14 bases in between. In germline, CDR1 is MNHNY, CDR2 SVGAGI (reference sequence). CDR3 sequence (DNA): TGTGCCAGCAGTTCTGTACAGGGTGGAGGCTACACCTTC. Translating it yields CASSSVQGGGYTF.

This rearrangement joins TRBV2 to TRBJ2-1; tentative D call: TRBD2 (5 bases). Germline V lookup: CDR1 SNHLY, CDR2 FYNNEI. The CDR3 is 16 residues long. Trimming removed 6 bases at V and 7 bases at J, with 22 bases between. CDR3 DNA sequence: TGTGCCAGCAGGTGGAGGATGAACCCCCGGGGTAATGAGCAGTTCTTC. Translation gives CASRWRMNPRGNEQFF.

The chain has TRBV2 and TRBJ2-5; no definite D call. The CDR3 contains 13 residues. The V gene's germline CDR1 is SNHLY and CDR2 FYNNEI. Trimming cost V 0 bases and J 9 bases, with 11 bases left between them. CDR3 DNA: TGTGCCAGCAGTGAAGCGGTTACAGCCTCCCAGTACTTC. Its translation is CASSEAVTASQYF.

This sequence joins TRBV21-1 and TRBJ1-2. TRBV21-1 is a pseudogene. This CDR3 is 14 amino acids long. CDR3 DNA: TGTGCCAGCAGCACTGATGATACCGACTACGGCTACACCTTC. This codes for CASSTDDTDYGYTF.

The chain uses TRBV2 and TRBJ1-4; D is perhaps TRBD1 (5 bases). V lost 10 bases to trimming and J lost 0 bases, with 12 bases between them. The CDR3 has 14 amino acids. Germline values: CDR1 SNHLY, CDR2 FYNNEI. This chain's CDR3 is CATNTGATNEKLFF. As DNA, the CDR3 is TGTGCCACCAATACAGGTGCAACTAATGAAAAACTGTTTTTT.

This chain uses TRBV9 with TRBJ2-1; 9 bases fit TRBD2. The V gene end was trimmed by 0 bases and the J gene end by 0 bases; junction bases not matched to a gene: 10. Germline values: CDR1 SGDLS, CDR2 YYNGEE. The length of the CDR3 is 19 residues. The CDR3 loop reads CASSVEPPGAGGSYNEQFF. The DNA for the CDR3 is TGTGCCAGCAGCGTAGAGCCCCCTGGAGCGGGAGGCTCCTACAATGAGCAGTTCTTC.

The chain uses TRBV5-4 and TRBJ1-3, with 8 nucleotides matching TRBD1. This CDR3 is 14 amino acids long. Germline V gives CDR1 SGHNT, CDR2 YYREEE (reference sequence). The ends lost 4 bases at V and 1 base at J; junction bases unmatched: 1. CDR3 coding DNA: TGTGCCAGCAGCCGACAGGGGTCTGGAAACACCATATATTTT. It specifies CASSRQGSGNTIYF.

The chain carries TRBV5-1 and TRBJ1-4; D is ambiguous. The germline V and J ends were trimmed by 0 bases and 7 bases, with 7 bases remaining between them. CDR1 SGHRS and CDR2 YFSETQ come from the germline V gene. The CDR3 consists of 13 residues. This chain's CDR3 is CASSLGAPEKLFF. In nucleotides, the CDR3 is TGCGCCAGCAGCTTGGGGGCCCCTGAAAAACTGTTTTTT.

This clone was seen only once. The chain has TRBV24-1 and TRBJ1-5, with a tentative D call TRBD1 (6 bases). Trimming pared 9 bases from V and 0 bases from J, leaving 8 bases between. CDR3 length: 13 amino acids. Germline V gene lookup returns CDR1 KGHDR and CDR2 SFDVKD. The CDR3 loop is CATGRGSNQPQHF. The CDR3 DNA reads as TGTGCCACCGGCAGGGGTAGCAATCAGCCCCAGCATTTT.

V gene TRBV9 combines with J gene TRBJ2-7; the D gene is possibly TRBD2 (6 bases). Trimming cost V 0 bases and J 7 bases, with 11 bases left between them. Germline CDR1 SGDLS, CDR2 YYNGEE. There are 13 residues in the CDR3. The CDR3 DNA follows: TGTGCCAGCAGCGTAGGTGGTGGGACTGAGCAGTACTTC. As protein: CASSVGGGTEQYF.

This rearrangement joins TRBV7-9 to TRBJ1-2, with D maybe TRBD1 (6 bases). The CDR3 has 15 residues. The V gene's germline CDR1 is SEHNR and CDR2 FQNEAQ (reference sequence). V lost 5 bases and J lost 0, with 13 bases in between. CDR3 DNA sequence: TGTGCCAGCAGCCCAGGGGTCCCACCTAACTATGGCTACACCTTC. As protein: CASSPGVPPNYGYTF.

This sequence joins TRBV5-1 and TRBJ1-2; TRBD1 matches 7 bases. Looked up from germline, CDR1 is SGHRS and CDR2 is YFSETQ. Trimming cost V 7 bases and J 7 bases; bases outside gene matches: 10. The CDR3 spans 13 residues. CDR3 protein: CASSDRVAFGYTF. The DNA of the CDR3 is TGCGCCAGCTCAGACAGGGTAGCTTTTGGCTACACCTTC. Full variable domain (rest looked up from reference TRBV5-1 and TRBJ1-2): KAGVTQTPRYLIKTRGQQVTLSCSPISGHRSVSWYQQTPGQGLQFLFEYFSETQRNKGNFPGRFSGRQFSNSRSEMNVSTLELGDSALYLCASSDRVAFGYTFGSGTRLTVV.

This chain connects TRBV4-1 to TRBJ1-2, with 9 bases aligning to TRBD1. The CDR3 extends over 15 amino acids. The germline gives CDR1 MGHRA, CDR2 YSYEKL. The V and J ends lost 6 bases and 4 bases, in that order; junction bases with no gene match: 9. Here the CDR3 DNA reads TGCGCCAGCAGTTGGTCGCTACAGGGGGCCTATGGCTACACCTTC. Its protein product is CASSWSLQGAYGYTF.

V is TRBV5-1 and J is TRBJ2-2; TRBD1 matches at 8 bases. The CDR3 runs 15 residues. The V segment lost 4 bases and the J segment 6 bases; nucleotides outside the gene matches: 8. Germline loops: CDR1 SGHRS, CDR2 YFSETQ. CDR3 sequence: CASSAQTGDAGELFF. The CDR3 region has the DNA TGCGCCAGCAGCGCACAGACAGGGGATGCCGGGGAGCTGTTTTTT.

The chain links TRBV6-5 to TRBJ1-1, with no clear D. CDR1 and CDR2 (germline): MNHEY, SVGAGI. Trimming stripped 6 bases from V and 8 bases from J, with 16 bases between. The CDR3 is made up of 13 amino acids. The CDR3 DNA reads as TGTGCCAGCAGCCCCCCGGAGGCGCGGGAAGCTTTCTTT. It specifies CASSPPEAREAFF.

The chain links TRBV5-1 to TRBJ2-1; 7 bases line up with TRBD1. The CDR3 has 15 residues. Germline V gives CDR1 SGHRS, CDR2 YFSETQ. V lost 0 bases, J lost 9 bases, and 9 bases stayed unmatched. CDR3 in DNA: TGCGCCAGCAGCTTGGCACCGACAGGGATCGTTGAGCAGTTCTTC. Encoded protein: CASSLAPTGIVEQFF.

This clone was observed a single time. CDR3 sequence reads: CASSYPGTDTQYF. As DNA, the CDR3 is TGTGCCAGCAGTTACCCGGGCACAGATACGCAGTATTTT. The gene calls are TRBV6-5 and TRBJ2-3; D is undetermined. This CDR3 comprises 13 residues. Germline CDR1 reads MNHEY; CDR2 reads SVGAGI. V lost 2 bases, J lost 1 base, and 4 bases lay in between.

This clone was seen a handful of times. This chain joins TRBV20-1 and TRBJ2-7, with D possibly matching TRBD1 (5 bases). From germline, CDR1 is DFQATT and CDR2 SNEGSKA (reference sequence). This CDR3 comprises 11 residues. Trimming removed 6 bases at V and 4 bases at J, with 10 bases between. CDR3 loop: CSALQDYEQYF. The CDR3 nucleotides read TGCAGTGCGTTACAGGATTACGAGCAGTACTTC.

This chain uses TRBV9 with TRBJ1-6; 7 nucleotides line up with TRBD1. V lost 10 bases to trimming and J lost 2 bases; unmatched junction nucleotides: 6. The CDR3 loop spans 14 amino acids. Per the germline V gene, CDR1 is SGDLS and CDR2 is YYNGEE. The CDR3 loop reads CASGQDPYNSPLHF. The CDR3 DNA reads as TGTGCCTCCGGACAGGACCCCTATAATTCACCCCTCCACTTT.

The chain recombines TRBV11-3 with TRBJ1-1; unclear D gene. V dropped 0 bases and J dropped 3 bases, with 5 bases sitting between them. The germline CDR1 and CDR2 sequences are SGHNT and YENEEA. This CDR3 comprises 13 residues. CDR3 DNA: TGTGCCAGCAGCTTAGAGTTCGACACTGAAGCTTTCTTT. This encodes CASSLEFDTEAFF.

V and J are TRBV5-4 and TRBJ1-1; D not certain. Looked up from germline, CDR1 is SGHNT and CDR2 is YYREEE (reference sequence). V was pared by 3 bases and J by 5 bases, with 14 bases between. The length of the CDR3 is 14 residues. The CDR3 protein is CASSSRTHATEAFF. CDR3 nucleotide sequence: TGTGCCAGCAGCTCCCGGACTCACGCAACTGAAGCTTTCTTT.

This clone was seen once. The chain uses TRBV5-1 and TRBJ2-1, with D possibly TRBD2 on 6 matching bases. The CDR3 has 16 residues. The germline V and J ends were trimmed by 0 bases and 4 bases, with 14 bases remaining between them. Per germline, CDR1 SGHRS and CDR2 YFSETQ. The CDR3, as DNA: TGCGCCAGCAGCTTGGTGACATCCCGGGGGTACAATGAGCAGTTCTTC. Its protein is CASSLVTSRGYNEQFF.

The chain combines TRBV19 with TRBJ2-3; tentative D call: TRBD2 (6 bases). V was pared by 3 bases and J by 2 bases, with 12 bases between. The CDR3 runs 15 residues. CDR1 LNHDA and CDR2 SQIVND come from the germline V gene (reference sequence). This CDR3 is CASSIGAGSTDTQYF. CDR3 DNA: TGTGCCAGTAGTATCGGGGCGGGGTCCACAGATACGCAGTATTTT.

The CDR3 DNA is TGCAGCGTCCGGTCGGGGGGGGTGAATTCACCCCTCCACTTT. Translation: CSVRSGGVNSPLHF. The V call is TRBV29-1, the J call TRBJ1-6, with D tentatively TRBD1 (5 bases). This CDR3 comprises 14 residues. CDR1 SQVTM and CDR2 ANQGSEA come from the germline V gene. Trimming pared 6 bases from V and 7 bases from J, leaving 16 bases between.

This rearrangement joins TRBV29-1 to TRBJ2-3; 10 nucleotides match TRBD1. V was pared by 4 bases and J by 4 bases, with 2 bases of the junction left unmatched. The CDR3 is made up of 13 amino acids. In germline, CDR1 is SQVTM, CDR2 ANQGSEA. In DNA, the CDR3 is TGCAGCGTTGGGGACAGGGGCCCAGATACGCAGTATTTT. Translation: CSVGDRGPDTQYF.

The V and J genes are TRBV10-1 and TRBJ2-4, with 11 positions matching TRBD2. The germline CDR1 and CDR2 sequences are WNHNN and SYGVQD (reference sequence). The CDR3 covers 15 residues. Trimming took 0 bases from V and 7 from J; bases not matched to a gene: 2. The CDR3, as DNA: TGCGCCAGCAGTGAGTCGCTAGCGGGAGGTAACATTCAGTACTTC. Translation: CASSESLAGGNIQYF.

The genes are TRBV6-5 and TRBJ1-6, with D maybe TRBD1 (5 bases). Trimming shortened V by 4 bases and J by 5 bases, and 15 bases separated the two germline ends. Germline V lookup: CDR1 MNHEY, CDR2 SVGAGI. The CDR3 has 16 amino acids. CDR3 DNA sequence: TGTGCCAGCAGTTTCGAGGGGCGCGGGGATAATTCACCCCTCCACTTT. Encoded protein: CASSFEGRGDNSPLHF.